The clone carrying this T cell receptor beta chain was recorded many times. Its antigen remains unidentified. RNA transcripts were the template for amplifying TCR beta CDR3 regions. RT-PCR in the first round (using the HTBI primer set) targeted the TCR CDR3. TCRdb reprocessed the multiplex PCR reads with MiXCR, giving one entry per CDR3 protein. Here the sample spans hundreds of thousands of distinct CDR3 sequences, around 16% being singletons. The ends were cut back, 8 bases at V and 0 bases at J, with 17 bases in the middle. The CDR3 consists of 15 residues. Germline CDR1 and CDR2: SGHAT and FQNNGV. This sample is drawn from a study of T cells in Graves' hyperthyroidism and ophthalmopathy. Findings and limits, study-wide: In simple terms, a model built on 13 V-J features told ophthalmopathy apart from stable hyperthyroidism. Prediction of ophthalmopathy progression came a median approximately 7 months pre-onset. Expanded thyroid clonotypes (above 0.001) were mostly also found in blood.

The sequenced material came from blood. The chain uses TRBV11-2 and TRBJ2-7, with unresolved D. The sequence came from a woman in her 40s with Graves' ophthalmopathy. CDR3 region: CASGAVATGSYEQYF. In DNA form, the CDR3 reads TGTGCCAGCGGTGCGGTGGCAACCGGCTCCTACGAGCAGTACTTC.